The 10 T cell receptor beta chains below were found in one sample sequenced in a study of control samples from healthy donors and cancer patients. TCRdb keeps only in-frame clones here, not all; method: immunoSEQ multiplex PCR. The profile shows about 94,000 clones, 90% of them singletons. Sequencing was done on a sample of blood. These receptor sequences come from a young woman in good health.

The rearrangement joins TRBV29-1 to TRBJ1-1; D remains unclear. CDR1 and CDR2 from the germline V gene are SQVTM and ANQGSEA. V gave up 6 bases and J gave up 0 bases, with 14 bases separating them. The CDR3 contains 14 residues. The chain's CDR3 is CSVIPGYMNTEAFF. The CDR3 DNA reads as TGCAGCGTAATACCGGGATATATGAACACTGAAGCTTTCTTT.

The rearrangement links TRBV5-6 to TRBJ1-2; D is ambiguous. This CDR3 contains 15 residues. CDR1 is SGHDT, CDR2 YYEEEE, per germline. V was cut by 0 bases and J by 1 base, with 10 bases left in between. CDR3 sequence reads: CASSLVTEFNYGYTF. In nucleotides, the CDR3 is TGTGCCAGCAGCTTGGTTACAGAATTTAACTATGGCTACACCTTC.

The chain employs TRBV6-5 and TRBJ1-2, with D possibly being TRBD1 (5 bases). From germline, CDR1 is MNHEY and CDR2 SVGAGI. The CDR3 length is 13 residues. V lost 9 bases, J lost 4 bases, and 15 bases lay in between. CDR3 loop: CASMVYRSYGYTF. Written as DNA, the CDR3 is TGTGCCAGTATGGTGTACAGGAGCTATGGCTACACCTTC.

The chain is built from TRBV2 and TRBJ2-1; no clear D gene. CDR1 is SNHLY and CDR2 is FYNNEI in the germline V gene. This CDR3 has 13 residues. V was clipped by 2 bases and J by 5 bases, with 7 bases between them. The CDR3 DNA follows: TGTGCCAGCAGTGAAACGGTACACAATGAGCAGTTCTTC. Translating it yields CASSETVHNEQFF.

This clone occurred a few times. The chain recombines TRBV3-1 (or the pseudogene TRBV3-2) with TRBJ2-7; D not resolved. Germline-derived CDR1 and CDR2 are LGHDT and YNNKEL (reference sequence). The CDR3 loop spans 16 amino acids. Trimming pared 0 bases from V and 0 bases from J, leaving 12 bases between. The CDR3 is CASSQDWGRSSYEQYF. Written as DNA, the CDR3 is TGTGCCAGCAGCCAAGATTGGGGTCGGAGCTCCTACGAGCAGTACTTC.

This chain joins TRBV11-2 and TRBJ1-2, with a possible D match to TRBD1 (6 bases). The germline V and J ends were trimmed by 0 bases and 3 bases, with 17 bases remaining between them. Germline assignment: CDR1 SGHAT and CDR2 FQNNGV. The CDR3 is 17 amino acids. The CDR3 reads CASSLDIQGGPYYGYTF. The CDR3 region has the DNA TGTGCCAGCAGCTTAGATATCCAAGGGGGACCGTACTATGGCTACACCTTC.

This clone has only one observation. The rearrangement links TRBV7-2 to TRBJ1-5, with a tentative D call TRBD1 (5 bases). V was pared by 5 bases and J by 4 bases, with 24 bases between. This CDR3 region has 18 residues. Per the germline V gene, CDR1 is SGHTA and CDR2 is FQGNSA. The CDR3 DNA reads TGTGCCAGCAGCGATCAATACCCAGGTGCGCGGGGGAATCAGCCCCAGCATTTT. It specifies CASSDQYPGARGNQPQHF.

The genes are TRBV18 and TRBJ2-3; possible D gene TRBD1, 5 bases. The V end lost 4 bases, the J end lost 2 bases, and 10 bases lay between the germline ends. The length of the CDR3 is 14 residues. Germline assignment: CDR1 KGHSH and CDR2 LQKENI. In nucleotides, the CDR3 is TGTGCCAGCTCACACGGACAAGACACAGATACGCAGTATTTT. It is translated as CASSHGQDTDTQYF.

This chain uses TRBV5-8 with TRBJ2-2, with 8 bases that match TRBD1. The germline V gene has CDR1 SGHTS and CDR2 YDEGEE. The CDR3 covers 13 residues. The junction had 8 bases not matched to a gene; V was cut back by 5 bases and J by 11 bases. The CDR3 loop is CASRQDRVAELFF. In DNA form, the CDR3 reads TGTGCCAGCAGACAGGACAGGGTCGCAGAGCTGTTTTTT.

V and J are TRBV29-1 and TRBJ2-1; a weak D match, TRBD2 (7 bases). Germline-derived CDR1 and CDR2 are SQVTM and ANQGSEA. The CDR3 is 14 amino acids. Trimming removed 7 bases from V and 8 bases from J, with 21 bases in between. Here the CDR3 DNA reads TGCAGCGCAAGGAGGGGGGGCCTAAACGATGAGCAGTTCTTC. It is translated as CSARRGGLNDEQFF.